This section outlines one T cell receptor beta chain sequence together with its context. Its antigen remains unknown. These data are taken from a study of OX40 agonist ivuxolimab in advanced cancers. Overall study results and limits: Specificity for antigen went undetermined in the expanded peripheral T cells. Expanded clones tended on average to be more numerous among CD8+ T cells than CD4+. Both blood CD4+ and CD8+ T cells showed clonal growth by week 6 at 0.1 to 3.0 mg/kg. Patients with a partial response at 0.1-3.0 mg/kg had among the lowest clonal expansion.

Germline trimming cut 5 bases from V and 14 bases from J; bases unmatched to any gene: 10. The CDR3 has 12 amino acids. The germline CDR1 and CDR2 sequences are LNHDA and SQIVND (reference sequence). Generated by immunoSEQ multiplex PCR, the TCRdb table keeps only in-frame clones and is missing some. The repertoire includes roughly 66,000 clones, roughly 87% of them detected once, and about 1.3% sits in the top ten. The receptor comes from an adult with an advanced solid tumor such as melanoma, head and neck, liver or kidney cancer. The chain carries TRBV19 and TRBJ2-3; TRBD2 agrees at 7 bases. Sequenced here: CD4+ or CD8+ T cells sorted from blood, sampled in a trial of the OX40 agonist ivuxolimab. CDR3 DNA sequence: TGTGCCAGTAGTTTCACGCCGGGACTACCGTATTTT. Its protein product is CASSFTPGLPYF.